This T cell receptor (beta chain) was found in a study of blood T cell repertoires in COVID-19. Study details: In each case, the material was cDNA or gDNA derived from T cells, B-cell-depleted T cells, or PBMCs.

TCRdb keeps only in-frame clones here, not all; method: immunoSEQ multiplex PCR. The sample consists of some 270,000 clones, 89% of them appearing once. Germline V gene data show CDR1 as SGHNT and CDR2 as YENEEA. V gave up 5 bases and J gave up 10 bases, with 12 bases separating them. The CDR3 length is 13 residues. Participants came from 24 US areas, aged roughly 18 to 89 years. Before being deemed recovered, Cohort 3 donors had two negative PCRs, clearance, or symptom resolution. Input material: PBMCs or T cells enriched from blood (not recorded which). The genes are TRBV11-3 and TRBJ1-6; D is possibly TRBD1 (6 bases). The receptor comes from a woman in her sixties or seventies who had recovered from COVID-19. The CDR3 is CASSPQGRSPLHF. As DNA, the CDR3 is TGTGCCAGCAGCCCCCAGGGGCGCTCACCCCTCCACTTT.